A selection of T cell receptor beta chains follows, all from one sample in a study of glioma-infiltrating T cells after dendritic cell vaccination. Assay used: immunoSEQ multiplex PCR; TCRdb lists only in-frame clones, some missing. The sample lists about 95,000 clones; about 83% were seen once. The material sequenced was blood, taken before dendritic cell vaccination. Every receptor here comes from a human donor with glioblastoma. The CDR3 runs from the conserved cysteine through the conserved F or W. Fields, in order: clone size, D gene, J gene, V gene, CDR3 protein, CDR3 DNA. A D gene is named only where the DNA matches it firmly. A clone size is listed for some rows: how often the clone was seen (once, few, many), or a class if it is expanded.

abundance: NA; d_gene: NA; j_gene: TRBJ2-5; v_gene: TRBV5-6; CDR3aa: CASSLAPGVETQYF; CDR3nt: TGTGCCAGCAGCTTGGCTCCGGGGGTTGAGACCCAGTACTTC
abundance: NA; d_gene: NA; j_gene: TRBJ2-2; v_gene: TRBV19; CDR3aa: CASKWGANTGELFF; CDR3nt: TGTGCCAGTAAATGGGGGGCGAACACCGGGGAGCTGTTTTTT
abundance: NA; d_gene: NA; j_gene: TRBJ1-1; v_gene: TRBV5-4; CDR3aa: CASKTGTSMNTEAFF; CDR3nt: TGTGCCAGCAAGACCGGGACAAGCATGAACACTGAAGCTTTCTTT
abundance: NA; d_gene: NA; j_gene: TRBJ1-5; v_gene: TRBV27; CDR3aa: CASSLGRGASNQPQHF; CDR3nt: TGTGCCAGCAGTTTAGGACGGGGGGCGAGCAATCAGCCCCAGCATTTT
abundance: NA; d_gene: TRBD1; j_gene: TRBJ1-2; v_gene: TRBV6-5; CDR3aa: CASSYSSRDRDNGYTF; CDR3nt: TGTGCCAGCAGTTACTCGAGTCGGGACAGGGATAATGGCTACACCTTC
abundance: NA; d_gene: NA; j_gene: TRBJ1-1; v_gene: TRBV5-6; CDR3aa: CASSTVSEAFF; CDR3nt: TGTGCCAGCAGCACTGTGAGTGAAGCTTTCTTT
abundance: NA; d_gene: NA; j_gene: TRBJ1-1; v_gene: TRBV5-6; CDR3aa: CASSLEGENTEAFF; CDR3nt: TGTGCCAGCAGCTTGGAGGGAGAGAACACTGAAGCTTTCTTT
abundance: NA; d_gene: TRBD1; j_gene: TRBJ2-1; v_gene: TRBV7-7; CDR3aa: CASGPRQGTIEQFF; CDR3nt: TGTGCTAGCGGACCGCGACAGGGGACCATTGAGCAGTTCTTC
abundance: NA; d_gene: TRBD1; j_gene: TRBJ2-5; v_gene: TRBV18; CDR3aa: CASSLRTGEETQYF; CDR3nt: TGTGCCAGCTCACTTAGGACAGGGGAAGAGACCCAGTACTTC
abundance: NA; d_gene: TRBD1; j_gene: TRBJ1-1; v_gene: TRBV13; CDR3aa: CASSPGQGLGEAFF; CDR3nt: TGTGCCAGCAGCCCGGGACAGGGGTTGGGTGAAGCTTTCTTT
abundance: NA; d_gene: NA; j_gene: TRBJ1-5; v_gene: TRBV29-1; CDR3aa: CSGGGYSPNQPQHF; CDR3nt: TGCAGCGGGGGGGGATACTCACCCAATCAGCCCCAGCATTTT
abundance: NA; d_gene: TRBD2; j_gene: TRBJ2-5; v_gene: TRBV19; CDR3aa: CASSRSSGSRETQYF; CDR3nt: TGTGCCAGTAGTAGATCTAGCGGGAGTCGGGAGACCCAGTACTTC
abundance: NA; d_gene: NA; j_gene: TRBJ2-3; v_gene: TRBV29-1; CDR3aa: CSVEGTKTDTQYF; CDR3nt: TGCAGCGTTGAAGGCACAAAGACAGATACGCAGTATTTT
abundance: NA; d_gene: NA; j_gene: TRBJ1-4; v_gene: TRBV5-1; CDR3aa: CASSFSQKNEKLFF; CDR3nt: TGCGCCAGCAGCTTTTCCCAAAAAAATGAAAAACTGTTTTTT
abundance: once; d_gene: TRBD1; j_gene: TRBJ2-7; v_gene: TRBV9; CDR3aa: CASSVDRGEQYF; CDR3nt: TGTGCCAGCAGCGTCGACAGGGGCGAGCAGTACTTC
abundance: NA; d_gene: NA; j_gene: TRBJ1-5; v_gene: TRBV10-2; CDR3aa: CASSEAGYNQPQHF; CDR3nt: TGCGCCAGCAGCGAGGCAGGGTATAATCAGCCCCAGCATTTT
abundance: NA; d_gene: NA; j_gene: TRBJ1-6; v_gene: TRBV5-1; CDR3aa: CASSLVHGNSPLHF; CDR3nt: TGCGCCAGCAGCTTGGTCCACGGGAATTCACCCCTCCACTTT
abundance: NA; d_gene: TRBD1; j_gene: TRBJ1-2; v_gene: TRBV6-5; CDR3aa: CASSYGQGNGYTF; CDR3nt: TGTGCCAGCAGTTACGGACAGGGGAATGGCTACACCTTC
abundance: once; d_gene: NA; j_gene: TRBJ1-1; v_gene: TRBV30; CDR3aa: CACITGEAFF; CDR3nt: TGTGCCTGTATAACCGGGGAAGCTTTCTTT
abundance: NA; d_gene: NA; j_gene: TRBJ2-7; v_gene: TRBV6-6; CDR3aa: CASNPGSHYEQYF; CDR3nt: TGTGCCAGCAACCCCGGGTCCCACTACGAGCAGTACTTC
abundance: few; d_gene: NA; j_gene: TRBJ1-3; v_gene: TRBV2; CDR3aa: CASSSPRAATSGNTIYF; CDR3nt: TGTGCCAGCAGTTCTCCCAGGGCTGCCACCTCTGGAAACACCATATATTTT
abundance: NA; d_gene: TRBD1; j_gene: TRBJ2-3; v_gene: TRBV7-2; CDR3aa: CASSSGQAAQYF; CDR3nt: TGTGCCAGCAGTTCAGGACAGGCGGCGCAGTATTTT
abundance: NA; d_gene: TRBD2; j_gene: TRBJ2-5; v_gene: TRBV10-2; CDR3aa: CASRYQPGLAGEETQYF; CDR3nt: TGCGCCAGCAGGTATCAACCGGGACTAGCGGGGGAAGAGACCCAGTACTTC
abundance: few; d_gene: NA; j_gene: TRBJ1-2; v_gene: TRBV7-2; CDR3aa: CASSLAKGGANYGYTF; CDR3nt: TGTGCCAGCAGCTTAGCGAAAGGGGGGGCAAACTATGGCTACACCTTC
abundance: once; d_gene: NA; j_gene: TRBJ2-1; v_gene: TRBV18; CDR3aa: CASSPGAGQQDSYNEQFF; CDR3nt: TGTGCCAGCTCACCGGGGGCGGGACAGCAAGACTCCTACAATGAGCAGTTCTTC
abundance: few; d_gene: NA; j_gene: TRBJ2-2; v_gene: TRBV7-3; CDR3aa: CASSIQENTGELFF; CDR3nt: TGTGCCAGCAGCATACAGGAGAACACCGGGGAGCTGTTTTTT
abundance: NA; d_gene: NA; j_gene: TRBJ2-7; v_gene: TRBV30; CDR3aa: CAWSADRFEQYF; CDR3nt: TGTGCCTGGAGTGCCGACAGGTTTGAGCAGTACTTC
abundance: NA; d_gene: NA; j_gene: TRBJ1-1; v_gene: TRBV10-3; CDR3aa: CAISEGGQNTEAFF; CDR3nt: TGTGCCATCAGTGAGGGGGGACAGAACACTGAAGCTTTCTTT
abundance: NA; d_gene: TRBD1; j_gene: TRBJ1-1; v_gene: TRBV5-1; CDR3aa: CASSFYRGVEAFF; CDR3nt: TGCGCCAGCAGCTTCTACAGGGGCGTGGAGGCTTTCTTT
abundance: NA; d_gene: TRBD1; j_gene: TRBJ2-7; v_gene: TRBV5-1; CDR3aa: CASRGGQATYEQYF; CDR3nt: TGCGCCAGCAGGGGGGGACAGGCGACCTACGAGCAGTACTTC
abundance: NA; d_gene: NA; j_gene: TRBJ2-7; v_gene: TRBV18; CDR3aa: CASSPRGNYEQYF; CDR3nt: TGTGCCAGCTCACCAAGAGGGAACTACGAGCAGTACTTC
abundance: NA; d_gene: NA; j_gene: TRBJ2-5; v_gene: TRBV5-1; CDR3aa: CASSLARGAETQYF; CDR3nt: TGCGCCAGCAGCTTGGCCCGGGGGGCGGAGACCCAGTACTTC
abundance: NA; d_gene: NA; j_gene: TRBJ1-3; v_gene: TRBV30; CDR3aa: CAWTYPSSGLTGNTIYF; CDR3nt: TGTGCCTGGACCTACCCTTCATCGGGGTTAACTGGAAACACCATATATTTT
abundance: NA; d_gene: TRBD1; j_gene: TRBJ1-4; v_gene: TRBV14; CDR3aa: CASSHRLGTANEKLFF; CDR3nt: TGTGCCAGCAGCCATCGCCTCGGGACAGCCAATGAAAAACTGTTTTTT
abundance: NA; d_gene: NA; j_gene: TRBJ1-1; v_gene: TRBV7-6; CDR3aa: CASSLGQVDGEAFF; CDR3nt: TGTGCCAGCAGCTTAGGACAGGTTGATGGTGAAGCTTTCTTT
abundance: NA; d_gene: NA; j_gene: TRBJ1-2; v_gene: TRBV15; CDR3aa: CATSREYGRVGYTF; CDR3nt: TGTGCCACCAGCAGAGAGTATGGGAGGGTCGGCTACACCTTC
abundance: NA; d_gene: NA; j_gene: TRBJ1-5; v_gene: TRBV11-3; CDR3aa: CASMVGFNQPQHF; CDR3nt: TGTGCCAGCATGGTCGGGTTCAATCAGCCCCAGCATTTT
abundance: NA; d_gene: TRBD1; j_gene: TRBJ1-2; v_gene: TRBV30; CDR3aa: CAWRRDRGNYGYTF; CDR3nt: TGTGCCTGGAGACGGGACAGAGGTAACTATGGCTACACCTTC
abundance: once; d_gene: TRBD2; j_gene: TRBJ2-1; v_gene: TRBV19; CDR3aa: CASMVTSGSTLGQFF; CDR3nt: TGTGCCAGTATGGTGACTAGCGGGTCTACATTAGGGCAGTTCTTC
abundance: NA; d_gene: NA; j_gene: TRBJ2-3; v_gene: TRBV4-2; CDR3aa: CASSQDITGGADTQYF; CDR3nt: TGTGCCAGCAGCCAAGATATCACCGGTGGGGCGGATACGCAGTATTTT
abundance: NA; d_gene: NA; j_gene: TRBJ1-1; v_gene: TRBV7-9; CDR3aa: CASSSPGNTEAFF; CDR3nt: TGTGCCAGCAGCTCGCCAGGGAACACTGAAGCTTTCTTT
abundance: NA; d_gene: TRBD1; j_gene: TRBJ1-1; v_gene: TRBV7-9; CDR3aa: CASSLGGQGWTEAFF; CDR3nt: TGTGCCAGCAGCTTAGGGGGACAGGGATGGACTGAAGCTTTCTTT
abundance: NA; d_gene: TRBD2; j_gene: TRBJ2-2; v_gene: TRBV5-1; CDR3aa: CASSQGTSSTGELFF; CDR3nt: TGCGCCAGCAGTCAAGGGACTAGCAGCACCGGGGAGCTGTTTTTT
abundance: NA; d_gene: TRBD1; j_gene: TRBJ1-6; v_gene: TRBV9; CDR3aa: CASSVGGGTVGSPLHF; CDR3nt: TGTGCCAGCAGCGTAGGAGGAGGGACAGTTGGATCACCCCTCCACTTT
abundance: NA; d_gene: NA; j_gene: TRBJ2-6; v_gene: TRBV21-1; CDR3aa: CAPQQGAGGANVLTF; CDR3nt: TGTGCCCCACAGCAGGGGGCGGGAGGGGCCAACGTCCTGACTTTC
abundance: NA; d_gene: NA; j_gene: TRBJ2-3; v_gene: TRBV7-3; CDR3aa: CASSLTGTDTQYF; CDR3nt: TGTGCCAGCAGCTTAACCGGCACAGATACGCAGTATTTT
abundance: NA; d_gene: NA; j_gene: TRBJ1-5; v_gene: TRBV2; CDR3aa: CASSGPPGVQHF; CDR3nt: TGTGCCAGCAGTGGTCCCCCAGGCGTCCAGCATTTT
abundance: few; d_gene: TRBD1; j_gene: TRBJ1-2; v_gene: TRBV10-3; CDR3aa: CAISGTGIYGYTF; CDR3nt: TGTGCCATCTCCGGGACAGGGATCTATGGCTACACCTTC
abundance: NA; d_gene: NA; j_gene: TRBJ2-5; v_gene: TRBV6-5; CDR3aa: CASTQGTQETQYF; CDR3nt: TGTGCCAGCACACAGGGTACCCAAGAGACCCAGTACTTC
abundance: once; d_gene: NA; j_gene: TRBJ2-7; v_gene: TRBV9; CDR3aa: CASSPGTVPHEQYF; CDR3nt: TGTGCCAGCAGCCCTGGGACTGTCCCCCACGAGCAGTACTTC